Following are 8 T cell receptor beta chains from one sample sequenced in a study of regulatory and conventional T cells in RAG deficiency. The sorted regulatory T cells were CD4+, CD25-high and CD127-low, with genomic DNA sequenced. TCRdb keeps only in-frame clones here, not all; method: immunoSEQ multiplex PCR. The data hold under 7,500 clones, with more than 75% observed a single time. These data were also filed under a second study, of regulatory T cells. That investigation notes: Amplification used 52 TRBV primers and 13 TRBJ primers.

The specimen was CD127- CD25+ CD4+ Tregs sorted from blood. The receptors shown here come from a human donor in good health.

This clone was seen more than once but under ten times. This chain uses TRBV2 with TRBJ1-4, with D maybe TRBD1 (6 bases). V was shortened by 6 bases and J by 9 bases, with 17 bases between the two germline ends. Germline V gene sequence: CDR1 SNHLY, CDR2 FYNNEI. The CDR3 contains 14 residues. The CDR3 here is CASSLQGIPKKLFF. The CDR3 DNA is TGTGCCAGCAGCCTCCAGGGGATCCCCAAAAAACTGTTTTTT.

The rearrangement joins TRBV4-1 to TRBJ1-1; D remains ambiguous. V lost 4 bases and J 6 bases, leaving 9 bases between the germline ends. Germline CDR1 is MGHRA and CDR2 is YSYEKL. The CDR3 extends over 12 amino acids. The CDR3 spells CASSRVGAEAFF. Here the CDR3 DNA reads TGCGCCAGCAGCCGCGTCGGGGCTGAAGCTTTCTTT.

The chain couples TRBV7-9 to TRBJ2-7, with D perhaps matching TRBD2 (5 bases). The CDR3 has 13 residues. Germline V CDR1 and CDR2: SEHNR, FQNEAQ (reference sequence). Trimming took 6 bases from V and 4 from J, leaving 13 bases between them. CDR3 sequence: CASSHSPGYEQYF. In nucleotides, the CDR3 is TGTGCCAGCAGTCATTCCCCGGGGTACGAGCAGTACTTC.

The V and J genes are TRBV11-1 and TRBJ2-7; D possibly corresponds to TRBD1 (6 bases). The CDR3 contains 16 residues. Deletions cut 3 bases from V and 0 bases from J, with 15 bases between. Germline lookup yields CDR1 SGHAT and CDR2 FQDESV (reference sequence). This CDR3 reads CASSFSPDRFSYEQYF. As DNA, the CDR3 is TGTGCCAGCAGCTTTTCCCCTGACAGGTTCTCCTACGAGCAGTACTTC. Supplemented by reference TRBV11-1 and TRBJ2-7, the full variable domain reads EAEVAQSPRYKITEKSQAVAFWCDPISGHATLYWYRQILGQGPELLVQFQDESVVDDSQLPKDRFSAERLKGVDSTLKIQPAELGDSAMYLCASSFSPDRFSYEQYFGPGTRLTVT.

This clone was picked up a small number of times. This CDR3 reads CASSIDTVLGGGKLFF. CDR3 sequence (DNA): TGTGCCAGTAGTATAGATACGGTCCTGGGTGGAGGAAAACTGTTTTTT. The rearrangement links TRBV19 to TRBJ1-4, with D uncertain. V was trimmed by 0 bases and J by 10 bases, leaving 18 bases between them. The length of the CDR3 is 16 residues. Germline V gene data show CDR1 as LNHDA and CDR2 as SQIVND (reference sequence).

The J gene is TRBJ1-3, the V gene TRBV7-3; possibly TRBD1 for D (6 bases). The germline V and J ends were trimmed by 5 bases and 4 bases, with 12 bases remaining between them. This CDR3 spans 14 amino acids. Germline CDR1 and CDR2: SGHTA and FQGTGA. The CDR3 spells CASSPGTPGNTIYF. In DNA, the CDR3 is TGTGCCAGCAGCCCCGGGACACCCGGAAACACCATATATTTT.

CDR3 nucleotide sequence: TGTGCCAGCAGCCAAATCAGTAACAGGAACACTGAAGCTTTCTTT. This encodes CASSQISNRNTEAFF. V usage is TRBV4-2 and J usage is TRBJ1-1; D gene ambiguous. The CDR3 sequence is 15 residues long. Trimming shortened V by 2 bases and J by 1 base, and 11 bases separated the two germline ends. Germline V CDR1 and CDR2: LGHNA, YNFKEQ.

The chain couples TRBV4-1 to TRBJ2-7; D perhaps matches TRBD2 (7 bases). The CDR3 spans 15 residues. Trimming cost V 0 bases and J 3 bases, with 12 bases left between them. The germline gives CDR1 MGHRA, CDR2 YSYEKL. CDR3 sequence reads: CASSQDGGALYEQYF. The CDR3 DNA reads TGCGCCAGCAGCCAAGATGGGGGGGCCCTCTACGAGCAGTACTTC.